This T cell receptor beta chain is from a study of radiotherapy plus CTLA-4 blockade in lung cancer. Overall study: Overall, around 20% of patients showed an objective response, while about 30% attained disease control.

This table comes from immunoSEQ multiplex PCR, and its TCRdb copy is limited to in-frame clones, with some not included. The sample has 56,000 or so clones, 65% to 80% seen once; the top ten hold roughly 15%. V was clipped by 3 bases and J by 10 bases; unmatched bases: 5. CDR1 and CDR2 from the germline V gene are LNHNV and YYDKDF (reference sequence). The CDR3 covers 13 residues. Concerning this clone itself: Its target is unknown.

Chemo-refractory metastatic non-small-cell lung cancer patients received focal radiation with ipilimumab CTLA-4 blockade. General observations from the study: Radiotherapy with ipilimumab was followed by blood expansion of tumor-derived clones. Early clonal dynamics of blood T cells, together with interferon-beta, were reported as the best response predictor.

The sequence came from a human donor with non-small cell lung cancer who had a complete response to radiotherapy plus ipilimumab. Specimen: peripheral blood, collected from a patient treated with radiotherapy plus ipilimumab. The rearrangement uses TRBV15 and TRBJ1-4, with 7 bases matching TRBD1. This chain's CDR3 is CATSSNRGLKLFF. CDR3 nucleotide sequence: TGTGCCACCAGCAGTAACAGGGGTCTAAAACTGTTTTTT.